The text below deals with one T cell receptor (beta chain). This sample is drawn from a study of OX40 agonist ivuxolimab in advanced cancers. Profiled with immunoSEQ multiplex PCR; TCRdb holds only in-frame clones, not every one. The sample has just over 80,000 clones; about nine tenths are singletons. CDR3 length equals 13 residues. Per the germline V gene, CDR1 is SGHRS and CDR2 is YFSETQ. Trimming left V 0 bases short and J 1 base short, with 4 bases between. The chain combines TRBV5-1 with TRBJ1-1; D ambiguous. The sequence was obtained from an adult with an advanced solid tumor such as melanoma, head and neck, liver or kidney cancer. Material: CD4+ or CD8+ T cells sorted from blood, obtained in a trial of the OX40 agonist ivuxolimab. The CDR3 loop reads CASSLVPNTEAFF. The CDR3, as DNA: TGCGCCAGCAGCTTGGTACCGAACACTGAAGCTTTCTTT.